The entry that follows covers one T cell receptor beta chain sequence. Antigen specificity is unknown. The junction shows a germline mismatch at one end, possibly a read error. This sample was taken from a study of T-cell memory formation after mild COVID-19. Overall study context: TCR clusters showed largely donor specificity. Study-wide results and caveats: Cross-reactive memory appears to have joined, as suggested by some responding clones showing up in pre-infection memory. CD4+ contracting clones were mainly CM and EM; CD8+ ones, EMRA.

TCRdb processed the 5' RACE reads anew with MiXCR; each CDR3 protein has one entry. The sample yields about 390,000 distinct CDR3 sequences, approximately 15% seen once. This receptor was obtained from a man between 18 and 29 years old who had mild COVID-19 (a few samples of this study predate the infection). Cell type and time point are not known. Sequencing used PBMCs or a T cell subset sorted from them (not recorded which).

The CDR3 spells CASSLEGRSQVF. The CDR3 DNA reads as TGTGCCAGCAGCCTTGAGGGCCGATCCCAAGTTTTT. This chain links TRBV7-9 with TRBJ1-5; D unclear. Looked up from germline, CDR1 is SEHNR and CDR2 is FQNEAQ (reference sequence). CDR3 length: 12 amino acids.